One sample yielded the 5 T cell receptor beta chains listed below, sequenced in a study of blood T cell repertoires in COVID-19. Libraries were prepared by immunoSEQ multiplex PCR; TCRdb keeps only in-frame clonotypes and omits some of them. There are some 170,000 clones in the sample; roughly 80% occur only once, and 17% lies in the top ten. The sample comprised PBMCs or T cells enriched from blood (not recorded which). The receptors were gathered from a woman in her forties or fifties who had recovered from COVID-19.

This sequence joins TRBV28 and TRBJ2-7; maybe TRBD2 (6 bases). Germline V lookup: CDR1 MDHEN, CDR2 SYDVKM. CDR3 length equals 13 residues. V lost 8 bases to trimming and J lost 2 bases, with 13 bases between them. Here the CDR3 DNA reads TGTGCCAGCGGCCCTAGCGATGCCTACGAGCAGTACTTC. This codes for CASGPSDAYEQYF.

The chain recombines TRBV4-3 with TRBJ2-5, with D perhaps TRBD2 (5 bases). V was pared by 1 base and J by 5 bases, with 8 bases between. The CDR3 is made up of 13 amino acids. Looked up from germline, CDR1 is LGHNA and CDR2 is YSLEER. The CDR3 coding sequence is TGCGCCAGCAGCCAAGGGTCGGGGGAGACCCAGTACTTC. This encodes CASSQGSGETQYF.

The sample holds a few counts of this clone. This chain joins TRBV7-8 and TRBJ1-1, with D maybe TRBD1 (5 bases). Germline V lookup: CDR1 SGHVS, CDR2 FQNEAQ. V lost 6 bases and J 0 bases, leaving 17 bases between the germline ends. The CDR3 has 16 residues. The CDR3 DNA reads as TGTGCCAGCAGTACCCAGGGATCCCTGCTGAACACTGAAGCTTTCTTT. This sequence encodes CASSTQGSLLNTEAFF.

This chain uses TRBV15 with TRBJ2-1; tentative D call: TRBD2 (6 bases). The CDR3 consists of 18 residues. The V gene lost 0 bases and the J gene lost 0 bases, with 15 bases spanning the gap. Looked up from germline, CDR1 is LNHNV and CDR2 is YYDKDF (reference sequence). The DNA of the CDR3 is TGTGCCACCAGCAGAGATTATCGGGGGACCAGCTCCTACAATGAGCAGTTCTTC. Its translation is CATSRDYRGTSSYNEQFF.

The chain has TRBV9 and TRBJ1-2; possibly TRBD1 for D (5 bases). CDR3 length: 15 amino acids. Trimming removed 3 bases from V and 4 bases from J, with 16 bases in between. Germline CDR1 is SGDLS and CDR2 is YYNGEE. In DNA, the CDR3 is TGTGCCAGCAGCGGTCGACAGCCCCGAGGCTATGGCTACACCTTC. Its translation: CASSGRQPRGYGYTF.